This T cell receptor (beta chain) was profiled in a study of blood T cell repertoires in COVID-19. Clones were read by immunoSEQ multiplex PCR, and TCRdb kept only the in-frame ones, dropping some. Among about 250,000 clones listed, about 80% were seen once. CDR3 size: 13 residues. Trimming left V 6 bases short and J 2 bases short, with 11 bases between. Germline assignment: CDR1 MNHEY and CDR2 SVGAGI. The TCR sequence derives from a man aged 50-59 years who had recovered from COVID-19. Sequencing was performed on PBMCs or T cells enriched from blood (not recorded which). This sequence joins TRBV6-5 and TRBJ2-7; TRBD1 might be the D (6 bases). This chain's CDR3 is CASRPRTAYEQYF. Written as DNA, the CDR3 is TGTGCCAGCAGGCCTAGGACAGCCTACGAGCAGTACTTC.